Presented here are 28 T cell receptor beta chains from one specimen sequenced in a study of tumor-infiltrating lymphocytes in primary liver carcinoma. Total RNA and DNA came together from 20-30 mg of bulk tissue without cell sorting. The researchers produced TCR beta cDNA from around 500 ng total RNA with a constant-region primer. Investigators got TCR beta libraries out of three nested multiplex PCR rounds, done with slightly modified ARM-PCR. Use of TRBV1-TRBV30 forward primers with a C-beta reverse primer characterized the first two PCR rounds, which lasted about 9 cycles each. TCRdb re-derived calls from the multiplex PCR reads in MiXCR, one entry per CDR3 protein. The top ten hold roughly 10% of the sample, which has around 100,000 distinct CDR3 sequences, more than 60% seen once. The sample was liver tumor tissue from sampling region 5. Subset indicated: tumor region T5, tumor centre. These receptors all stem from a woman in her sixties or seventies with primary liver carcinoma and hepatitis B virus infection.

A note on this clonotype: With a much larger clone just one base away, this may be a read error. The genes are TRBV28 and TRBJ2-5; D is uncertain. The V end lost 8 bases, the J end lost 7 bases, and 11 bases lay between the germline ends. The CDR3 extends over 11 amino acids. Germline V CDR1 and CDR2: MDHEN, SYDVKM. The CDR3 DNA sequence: TGTGCCAGCGGTTCTTACGGGACCCAGTACTTC. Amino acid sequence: CASGSYGTQYF.

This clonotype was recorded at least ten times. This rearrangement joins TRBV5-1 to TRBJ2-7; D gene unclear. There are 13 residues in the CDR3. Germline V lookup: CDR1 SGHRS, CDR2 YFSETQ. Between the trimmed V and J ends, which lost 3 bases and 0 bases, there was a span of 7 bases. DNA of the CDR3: TGCGCCAGCAGCTCCGGGTTCTCCTACGAGCAGTACTTC. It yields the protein CASSSGFSYEQYF.

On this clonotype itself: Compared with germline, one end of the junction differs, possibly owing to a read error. In DNA form, the CDR3 reads TGTGCCAGCAACTTACCGGGGGGCCTAGAGACCCAGTACTTC. Translated, it gives CASNLPGGLETQYF. The rearrangement joins TRBV11-3 to TRBJ2-5; D possibly corresponds to TRBD2 (7 bases). The CDR3 totals 14 residues. Germline values: CDR1 SGHNT, CDR2 YENEEA.

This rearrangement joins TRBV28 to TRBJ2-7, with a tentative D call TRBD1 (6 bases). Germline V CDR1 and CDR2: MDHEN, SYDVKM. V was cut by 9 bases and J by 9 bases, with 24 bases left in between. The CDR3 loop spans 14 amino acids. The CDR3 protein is CASSATGAPSRQYF. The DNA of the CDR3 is TGTGCCAGTAGTGCGACAGGAGCACCCTCCCGGCAGTACTTC.

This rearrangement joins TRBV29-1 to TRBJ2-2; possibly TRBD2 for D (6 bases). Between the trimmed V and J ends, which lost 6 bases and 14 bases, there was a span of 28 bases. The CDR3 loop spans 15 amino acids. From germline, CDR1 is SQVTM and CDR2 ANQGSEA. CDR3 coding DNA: TGCAGCGTCCGGACTAACGGGACCAAAACCGGGAAACTGTTTTTT. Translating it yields CSVRTNGTKTGKLFF.

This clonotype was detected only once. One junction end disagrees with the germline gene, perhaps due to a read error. In nucleotides, the CDR3 is TGTGTCAGCAGCTCCGGACTGTACAATGAGCAGTCCTTC. Its translation is CVSSSGLYNEQSF. The chain uses TRBV11-2 and TRBJ2-1; D is possibly TRBD2 (5 bases). CDR1 is SGHAT and CDR2 is FQNNGV in the germline V gene. The CDR3 contains 13 residues.

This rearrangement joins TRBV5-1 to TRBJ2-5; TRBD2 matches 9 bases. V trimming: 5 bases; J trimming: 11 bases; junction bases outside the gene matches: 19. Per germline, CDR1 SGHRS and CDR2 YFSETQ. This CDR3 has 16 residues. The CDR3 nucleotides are TGCGCCAGCAGTCATAGCGGGGGTAGCTCCTACAATGAGCAGTACTTC. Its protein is CASSHSGGSSYNEQYF.

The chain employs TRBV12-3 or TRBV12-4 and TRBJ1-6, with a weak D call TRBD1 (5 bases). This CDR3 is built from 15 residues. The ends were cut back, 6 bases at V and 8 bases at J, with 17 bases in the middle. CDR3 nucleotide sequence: TGTGCCAGCAGCGACGGACAAGGGCTTCATTCACCCCTCCACTTT. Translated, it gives CASSDGQGLHSPLHF.

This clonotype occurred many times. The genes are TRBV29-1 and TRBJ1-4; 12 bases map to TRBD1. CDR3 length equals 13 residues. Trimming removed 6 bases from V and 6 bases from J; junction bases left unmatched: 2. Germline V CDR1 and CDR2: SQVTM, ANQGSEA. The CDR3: CSVGTGGDEKLFF. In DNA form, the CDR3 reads TGCAGCGTGGGGACAGGGGGCGATGAAAAACTGTTTTTT.

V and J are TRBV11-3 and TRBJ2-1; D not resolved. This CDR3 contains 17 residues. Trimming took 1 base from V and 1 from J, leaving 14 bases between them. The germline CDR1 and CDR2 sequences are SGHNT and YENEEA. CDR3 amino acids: CASSLGFGGPSYNEQFF. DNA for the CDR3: TGTGCCAGCAGCTTAGGATTCGGTGGGCCTTCCTACAATGAGCAGTTCTTC.

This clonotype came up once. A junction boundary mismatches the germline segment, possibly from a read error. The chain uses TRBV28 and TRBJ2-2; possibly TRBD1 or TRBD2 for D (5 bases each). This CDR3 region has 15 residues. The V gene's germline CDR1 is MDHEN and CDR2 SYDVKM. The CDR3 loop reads CASSSRTPGAGEPFF. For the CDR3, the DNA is TGTGCCAGCAGTTCCCGGACTCCCGGGGCCGGGGAGCCGTTTTTT.

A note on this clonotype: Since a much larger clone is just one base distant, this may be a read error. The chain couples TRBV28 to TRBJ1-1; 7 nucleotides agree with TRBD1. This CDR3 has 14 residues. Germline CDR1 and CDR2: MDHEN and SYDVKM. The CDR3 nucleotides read TGTACCAGCAGGCCCGGACAGGTGAACACTGAAGCTTTCTTT. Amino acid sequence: CTSRPGQVNTEAFF.

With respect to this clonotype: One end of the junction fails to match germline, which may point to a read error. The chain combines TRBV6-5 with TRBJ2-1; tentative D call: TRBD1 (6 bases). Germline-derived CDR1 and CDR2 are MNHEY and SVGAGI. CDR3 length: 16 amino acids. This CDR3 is CVSSRDGTPTHNEQFF. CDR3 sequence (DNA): TGTGTCAGCAGTCGTGACGGGACACCTACCCACAATGAGCAGTTCTTC.

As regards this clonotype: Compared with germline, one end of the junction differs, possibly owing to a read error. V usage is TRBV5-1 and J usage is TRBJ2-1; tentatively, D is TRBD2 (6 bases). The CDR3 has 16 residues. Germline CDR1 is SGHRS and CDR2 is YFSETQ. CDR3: CASSLDPNGTYSEQFF. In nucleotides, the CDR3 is TGCGCCAGCAGCTTGGATCCTAACGGGACTTACAGTGAGCAGTTCTTC.

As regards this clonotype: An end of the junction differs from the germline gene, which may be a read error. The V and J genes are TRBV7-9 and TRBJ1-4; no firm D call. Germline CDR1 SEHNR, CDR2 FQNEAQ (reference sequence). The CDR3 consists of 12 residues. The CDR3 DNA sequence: TGTGCCAGCAGCAATCCGAATGAAAAACTGGTTTTT. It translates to CASSNPNEKLVF.

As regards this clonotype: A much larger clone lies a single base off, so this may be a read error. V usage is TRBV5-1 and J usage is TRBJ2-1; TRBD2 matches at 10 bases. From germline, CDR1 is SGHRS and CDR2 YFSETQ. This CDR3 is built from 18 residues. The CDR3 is CSSSSTGLAALRANEQFF. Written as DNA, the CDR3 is TGCTCCAGCAGCTCCACCGGACTAGCGGCCCTTAGGGCCAATGAGCAGTTCTTC.

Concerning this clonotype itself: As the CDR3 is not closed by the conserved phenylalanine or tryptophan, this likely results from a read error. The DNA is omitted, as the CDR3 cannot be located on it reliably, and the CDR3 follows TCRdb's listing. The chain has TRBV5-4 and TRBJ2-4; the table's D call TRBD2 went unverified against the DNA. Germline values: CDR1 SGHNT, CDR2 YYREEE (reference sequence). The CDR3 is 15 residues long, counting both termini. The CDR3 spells CASSYAGDNKNIQNY.

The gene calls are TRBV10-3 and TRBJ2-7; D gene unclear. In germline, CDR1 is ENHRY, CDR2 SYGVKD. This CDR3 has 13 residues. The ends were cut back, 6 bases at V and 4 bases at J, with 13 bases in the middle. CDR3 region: CAIRETGAYEQYF. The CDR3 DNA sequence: TGTGCCATCAGAGAGACTGGCGCTTACGAGCAGTACTTC.

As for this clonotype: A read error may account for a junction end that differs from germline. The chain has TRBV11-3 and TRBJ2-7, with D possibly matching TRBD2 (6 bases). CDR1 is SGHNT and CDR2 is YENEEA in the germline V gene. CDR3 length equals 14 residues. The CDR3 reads CAGSLSGREREQYF. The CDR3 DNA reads TGTGCCGGCAGCTTAAGCGGGCGGGAACGCGAGCAGTACTTC.

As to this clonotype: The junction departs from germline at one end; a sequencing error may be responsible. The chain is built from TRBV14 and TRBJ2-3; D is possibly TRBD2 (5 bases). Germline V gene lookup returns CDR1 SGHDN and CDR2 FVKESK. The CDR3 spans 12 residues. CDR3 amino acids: CASSQRGRTQYF. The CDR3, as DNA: TGTGCTAGCAGCCAACGGGGTAGGACGCAGTATTTT.

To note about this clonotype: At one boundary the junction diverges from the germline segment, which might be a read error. Here the CDR3 reads CASRLARRAYEQYF. For the CDR3, the DNA is TGCGCCAGCAGGTTAGCACGGAGAGCTTACGAGCAGTACTTC. V usage is TRBV11-2 and J usage is TRBJ2-7; no definite D call. CDR1 is SGHAT and CDR2 is FQNNGV in the germline V gene. The CDR3 totals 14 residues.

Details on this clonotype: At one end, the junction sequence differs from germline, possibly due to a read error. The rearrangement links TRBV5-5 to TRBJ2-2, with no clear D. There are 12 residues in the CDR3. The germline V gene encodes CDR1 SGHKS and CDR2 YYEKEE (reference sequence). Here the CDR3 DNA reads TGTGCCGGCAGCCCGGACACCGGGGAGCTGTTTTTT. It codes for CAGSPDTGELFF.

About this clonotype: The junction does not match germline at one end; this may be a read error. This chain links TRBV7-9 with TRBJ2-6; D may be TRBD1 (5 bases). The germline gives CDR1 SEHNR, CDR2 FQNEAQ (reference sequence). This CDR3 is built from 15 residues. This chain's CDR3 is CANSLAGSGANVMTF. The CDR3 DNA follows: TGTGCCAACAGCTTGGCCGGGTCTGGGGCCAACGTCATGACTTTC.

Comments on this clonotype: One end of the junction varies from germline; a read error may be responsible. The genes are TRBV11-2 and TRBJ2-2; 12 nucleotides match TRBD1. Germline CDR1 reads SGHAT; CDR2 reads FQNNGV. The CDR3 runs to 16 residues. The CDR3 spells CASTRDRDRGRWELFF. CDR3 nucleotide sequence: TGTGCCAGCACCCGCGACCGGGACAGGGGGCGCTGGGAGCTCTTTTTT.

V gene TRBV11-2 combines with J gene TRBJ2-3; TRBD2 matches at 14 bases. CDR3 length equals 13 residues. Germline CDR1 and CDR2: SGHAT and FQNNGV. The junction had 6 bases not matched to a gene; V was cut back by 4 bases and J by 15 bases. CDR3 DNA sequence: TGTGCCAGCAGCTCTGGACTAGCGGGAGGCCAATATTTT. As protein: CASSSGLAGGQYF. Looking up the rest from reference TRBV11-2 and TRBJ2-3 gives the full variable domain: EAGVAQSPRYKIIEKRQSVAFWCNPISGHATLYWYQQILGQGPKLLIQFQNNGVVDDSQLPKDRFSAERLKGVDSTLKIQPAKLEDSAVYLCASSSGLAGGQYFGPGTRLTVL.

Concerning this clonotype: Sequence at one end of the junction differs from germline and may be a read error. The DNA of the CDR3 is TGTGCCAACGGCGCCCGGCCATTCCTAGTTAACACCGGGGAGATGTTTTTT. Its protein product is CANGARPFLVNTGEMFF. V and J are TRBV11-1 and TRBJ2-2; a weak D match, TRBD2 (5 bases). Germline V lookup: CDR1 SGHAT, CDR2 FQDESV (reference sequence). The CDR3 sequence is 17 residues long.

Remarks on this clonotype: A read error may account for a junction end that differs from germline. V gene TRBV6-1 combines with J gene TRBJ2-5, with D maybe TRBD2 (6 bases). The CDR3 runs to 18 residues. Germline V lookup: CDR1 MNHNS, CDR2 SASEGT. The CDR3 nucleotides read TGTACCAGCAGTGAAGGCCATGTACTAGCCCTGTACCATGAGACCCAGTACTTC. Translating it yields CTSSEGHVLALYHETQYF.

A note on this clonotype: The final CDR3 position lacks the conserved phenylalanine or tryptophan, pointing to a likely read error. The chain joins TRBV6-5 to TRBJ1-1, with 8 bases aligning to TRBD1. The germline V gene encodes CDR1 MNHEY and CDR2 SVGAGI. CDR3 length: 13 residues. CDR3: CASSRDRNAEAFL. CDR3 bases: TGTGCCAGCAGTCGGGACAGGAACGCTGAAGCTTTCCTT.